This is a list of T cell receptor beta chains from one sample in a study of technical replicates of blood from a handful of donors. Generated by immunoSEQ multiplex PCR, the TCRdb table keeps only in-frame clones and is missing some. Of over 60,000 clones in the sample, under 90% are singletons; the top ten hold approximately 5%. Sequenced input: PBMCs. The receptors shown here come from a human donor in good health. Some clones in this sample may be carry-over from other donors' samples. CDR3s include the opening cysteine and the closing phenylalanine or tryptophan. D genes are given only for firm matches. Clone size is stated in some rows and not others, as once, few, many or a class when expanded.

D: TRBD2
size: -
J: TRBJ2-1
V: TRBV7-8
DNA: TGTGCCAGCATCCGAGGGACTAGCCGAGACAATGAGCAGTTCTTC
CDR3: CASIRGTSRDNEQFF

D: TRBD2
size: -
J: TRBJ2-7
V: TRBV5-4
DNA: TGTGCCAGCACCACATCTAGCGGGATTATTCGCGAGCAGTACTTC
CDR3: CASTTSSGIIREQYF

D: -
size: -
J: TRBJ2-2
V: TRBV11-2
DNA: TGTGCCAGCAGCTTCCCTCTCCGGGGAGCGAACACCGGGGAGCTGTTTTTT
CDR3: CASSFPLRGANTGELFF

D: -
size: -
J: TRBJ2-1
V: TRBV10-3
DNA: TGTGCCATCAGTGAGTGGGCCTCGGATGAGCAGTTCTTC
CDR3: CAISEWASDEQFF

D: TRBD1
size: once
J: TRBJ2-7
V: TRBV11-1
DNA: TGTGCCAGCAGCTTGGGGACAGGGGGCACGGACGAGCAGTACTTC
CDR3: CASSLGTGGTDEQYF

D: TRBD1
size: -
J: TRBJ1-2
V: TRBV6-5
DNA: TGTGCCAGCAGAACAGGACAGGGAAGCTATGGCTACACCTTC
CDR3: CASRTGQGSYGYTF

D: TRBD1
size: -
J: TRBJ2-5
V: TRBV5-4
DNA: TGTGCCAGCAGCTCCATAGGACAGGAAGAGACCCAGTACTTC
CDR3: CASSSIGQEETQYF

D: -
size: -
J: TRBJ2-3
V: TRBV19
DNA: TGTGCCAGTAGTATCGCGGGACTGGGTAGGGATACGCAGTATTTT
CDR3: CASSIAGLGRDTQYF

D: -
size: -
J: TRBJ2-7
V: TRBV25-1
DNA: TGTGCCAGCAGTTCTCCGACGGGGTACGAGCAGTACTTC
CDR3: CASSSPTGYEQYF

D: -
size: -
J: TRBJ2-7
V: TRBV6-5
DNA: TGTGCCAGCAGTTACTCCCGGGACACCAACTACGAGCAGTACTTC
CDR3: CASSYSRDTNYEQYF

D: TRBD2
size: -
J: TRBJ2-3
V: TRBV7-9
DNA: TGTGCCAGCAGTCTAGCGGGGGGAAACACAGATACGCAGTATTTT
CDR3: CASSLAGGNTDTQYF

D: -
size: -
J: TRBJ2-7
V: TRBV7-2
DNA: TGTGCCAGCAGCTCCCCGAGGGGGACCCACGAGCAGTACTTC
CDR3: CASSSPRGTHEQYF

D: -
size: once
J: TRBJ2-1
V: TRBV7-3
DNA: TGTGCCAGCAGCTTAGGCCGGGGGTCCTTTGAGCAGTTCTTC
CDR3: CASSLGRGSFEQFF

D: TRBD2
size: once
J: TRBJ2-7
V: TRBV7-2
DNA: TGTGCCAGCAATCGGGGGGGGGAGAACGAGCAGTACTTC
CDR3: CASNRGGENEQYF

D: -
size: -
J: TRBJ2-3
V: TRBV7-6
DNA: TGTGCCAGCAGCTTAGGTAGTAGCGGTAGGCCCACAGATACGCAGTATTTT
CDR3: CASSLGSSGRPTDTQYF

D: -
size: -
J: TRBJ2-3
V: TRBV5-4
DNA: TGTGCCAGCAGTTTGTCGGGGGTCTCCACAGATACGCAGTATTTT
CDR3: CASSLSGVSTDTQYF

D: -
size: -
J: TRBJ1-3
V: TRBV4-1
DNA: TGCGCCAGCAGCCAATCCTATTCTATTACTGGAAACACCATATATTTT
CDR3: CASSQSYSITGNTIYF

D: TRBD2
size: -
J: TRBJ2-7
V: TRBV2
DNA: TGTGCCAGCAGTGAAGGTTCAGGACTAGCGTTCTACGAGCAGTACTTC
CDR3: CASSEGSGLAFYEQYF

D: TRBD1
size: -
J: TRBJ1-1
V: TRBV4-2
DNA: TGTGCCAGCAGCCAGCAAGACAGGGGTGGAGCTTTCTTT
CDR3: CASSQQDRGGAFF

D: -
size: -
J: TRBJ2-3
V: TRBV4-1
DNA: TGCGCCAGCAGCCAAGAAATGTTAGGAGGCCGCACAGATACGCAGTATTTT
CDR3: CASSQEMLGGRTDTQYF

D: TRBD2
size: -
J: TRBJ2-3
V: TRBV7-8
DNA: TGTGCCAGCAGCCCCCGGGCCCTAGCGGGAGGGCCGGTTGTAGATACGCAGTATTTT
CDR3: CASSPRALAGGPVVDTQYF

D: -
size: once
J: TRBJ2-5
V: TRBV19
DNA: TGTGCCAGTAGTGTTACAGCTGGGGAGACCCAGTACTTC
CDR3: CASSVTAGETQYF

D: TRBD1
size: -
J: TRBJ1-5
V: TRBV7-2
DNA: TGTGCCAGCAGCCCGAGACAGGGCGGTCAGCCCCAGCATTTT
CDR3: CASSPRQGGQPQHF

D: TRBD1
size: -
J: TRBJ1-1
V: TRBV2
DNA: TGTGCCAGCGTAGACTTCCGGGACAGGGGGCGATTGACTGAAGCTTTCTTT
CDR3: CASVDFRDRGRLTEAFF

D: -
size: -
J: TRBJ2-7
V: TRBV4-2
DNA: TGTGCCAGCAGCCAAGATCGCGGTTCAACCTACGAGCAGTACTTC
CDR3: CASSQDRGSTYEQYF

D: -
size: -
J: TRBJ1-2
V: TRBV6-5
DNA: TGTGCCAGCAGCCCCTCGGCGGGGGGCTACACCTTC
CDR3: CASSPSAGGYTF

D: -
size: -
J: TRBJ1-1
V: TRBV29-1
DNA: TGCAGCGTTCGGGGGGGGACTGAAGCTTTCTTT
CDR3: CSVRGGTEAFF

D: TRBD1
size: -
J: TRBJ1-6
V: TRBV18
DNA: TGTGCCAGCTCACTTGCAGGGGGCAAGTGGGGTCCCCTCCACTTT
CDR3: CASSLAGGKWGPLHF

D: -
size: -
J: TRBJ2-5
V: TRBV28
DNA: TGTGCCAGCAGTTCTAGGCCAGGGCAAGAGACCCAGTACTTC
CDR3: CASSSRPGQETQYF

D: TRBD1
size: once
J: TRBJ2-7
V: TRBV10-3
DNA: TGTGCCATCAGTGGACAGGGGGCGGGCGAGCAGTACTTC
CDR3: CAISGQGAGEQYF

D: TRBD1
size: -
J: TRBJ1-4
V: TRBV18
DNA: TGTGCCAGCTCACGGTCACAGGGGGTAACTAATGAAAAACTGTTTTTT
CDR3: CASSRSQGVTNEKLFF

D: -
size: -
J: TRBJ1-2
V: TRBV27
DNA: TGTGCCAGCAGTATCACGGGACACCGCTATGGCTACACCTTC
CDR3: CASSITGHRYGYTF

D: -
size: -
J: TRBJ1-1
V: TRBV5-1
DNA: TGCGCCAGCAGCTTGCTACCGAACACTGAAGCTTTCTTT
CDR3: CASSLLPNTEAFF

D: -
size: once
J: TRBJ2-5
V: TRBV11-3
DNA: TGTGCCAGCAGCTCCCCGGGGGAGACCCAGTACTTC
CDR3: CASSSPGETQYF

D: -
size: -
J: TRBJ2-1
V: TRBV7-6
DNA: TGTGCCAGCAGCTCCCCCCGGAGCCGTTACAATGAGCAGTTCTTC
CDR3: CASSSPRSRYNEQFF

D: TRBD1
size: -
J: TRBJ2-7
V: TRBV6-5
DNA: TGTGCCAGCAGTAACCGACAGGGGAGCTCCTACGAGCAGTACTTC
CDR3: CASSNRQGSSYEQYF

D: TRBD1
size: -
J: TRBJ1-5
V: TRBV5-1
DNA: TGCGCCAGCAGCCCGACAGGGGGCGGCAATCAGCCCCAGCATTTT
CDR3: CASSPTGGGNQPQHF

D: -
size: -
J: TRBJ1-2
V: TRBV30
DNA: TGTGCCTGGGCGCGTGGGGCATGGAATGGCTACACCTTC
CDR3: CAWARGAWNGYTF

D: TRBD1
size: -
J: TRBJ2-5
V: TRBV5-1
DNA: TGCGCCAGCAGCTGGGACAGGGCTGACGAAGAGACCCAGTACTTC
CDR3: CASSWDRADEETQYF

D: -
size: -
J: TRBJ1-3
V: TRBV4-3
DNA: TGCGCCAGCAGCCAAGATGCCGGACACACTGCCTCTGGAAACACCATATATTTT
CDR3: CASSQDAGHTASGNTIYF

D: -
size: -
J: TRBJ1-4
V: TRBV6-5
DNA: TGTGCCAGCAGTTACTCCCCACGGACGGGGGAAAAACTGTTTTTT
CDR3: CASSYSPRTGEKLFF

D: -
size: -
J: TRBJ2-7
V: TRBV6-1
DNA: TGTGCCAGCAGTGAAGGGCTAGCGTCTTACTACGAGCAGTACTTC
CDR3: CASSEGLASYYEQYF

D: TRBD1
size: -
J: TRBJ1-2
V: TRBV19
DNA: TGTGCCAGTAGTGACAGGGGAACATATGGCTACACCTTC
CDR3: CASSDRGTYGYTF

D: -
size: -
J: TRBJ2-7
V: TRBV2
DNA: TGTGCCAGCATGCGGGACTCCTACGAGCAGTACTTC
CDR3: CASMRDSYEQYF

D: -
size: -
J: TRBJ1-2
V: TRBV10-3
DNA: TGTGCCATCAGTGAGCAAAACGACACTGGCTACACCTTC
CDR3: CAISEQNDTGYTF

D: -
size: -
J: TRBJ1-2
V: TRBV9
DNA: TGTGCCAGCAGCCTACTCGGGGGCTATGGCTACACCTTC
CDR3: CASSLLGGYGYTF

D: TRBD1
size: -
J: TRBJ1-1
V: TRBV5-1
DNA: TGCGCCAGCAGCCAAGGCGGGACAGGGGGGAACACTGAAGCTTTCTTT
CDR3: CASSQGGTGGNTEAFF

D: TRBD1
size: -
J: TRBJ2-6
V: TRBV18
DNA: TGTGCCAGCTCACCCGGACAGGGGGCCAGCTCTGGGGCCAACGTCCTGACTTTC
CDR3: CASSPGQGASSGANVLTF

D: TRBD2
size: -
J: TRBJ2-7
V: TRBV4-3
DNA: TGCGCCAGCAGCCAAACTACTAGCGGCTGGGCCGAGCAGTACTTC
CDR3: CASSQTTSGWAEQYF

D: -
size: -
J: TRBJ1-5
V: TRBV6-5
DNA: TGTGCCAGCAGTTGGGGGGGGGATCAGCCCCAGCATTTT
CDR3: CASSWGGDQPQHF

D: -
size: -
J: TRBJ1-2
V: TRBV11-2
DNA: TGTGCCAGCAGCTGGTTAGTCATTTCCCCCGGCTACACCTTC
CDR3: CASSWLVISPGYTF

D: -
size: few
J: TRBJ2-7
V: TRBV5-4
DNA: TGTGCCAGCAGCCCCGTAGGGGGACAACGACAGTACTTC
CDR3: CASSPVGGQRQYF

D: -
size: -
J: TRBJ2-3
V: TRBV13
DNA: TGTGCCAGCAGCTTTTACAGCGGAACCACAGATACGCAGTATTTT
CDR3: CASSFYSGTTDTQYF

D: TRBD2
size: once
J: TRBJ2-3
V: TRBV9
DNA: TGTGCCAGCAGCGGGGGGACTAGCGAAACAGATACGCAGTATTTT
CDR3: CASSGGTSETDTQYF

D: -
size: -
J: TRBJ1-5
V: TRBV25-1
DNA: TGTGCCAGCAACCTCCTAAATCACAGATACAATCAGCCCCAGCATTTT
CDR3: CASNLLNHRYNQPQHF

D: TRBD1
size: -
J: TRBJ1-6
V: TRBV2
DNA: TGTGCCAGCAGGACAGGGGGTACTCTGCGGAGGGATTCACCCCTCCACTTT
CDR3: CASRTGGTLRRDSPLHF

D: TRBD2
size: once
J: TRBJ2-2
V: TRBV6-5
DNA: TGTGCCAGCAGAGTCAGCGGGACGAACACCGGGGAGCTGTTTTTT
CDR3: CASRVSGTNTGELFF

D: TRBD1
size: few
J: TRBJ1-1
V: TRBV29-1
DNA: TGCAGCGTTGATTCGACAGGGCGGACTGAAGCTTTCTTT
CDR3: CSVDSTGRTEAFF